This T cell receptor (beta chain) was retrieved from a study of Ad26.COV2.S vaccination and SARS-CoV-2 variants. Study results and caveats: Reported findings describe substantial breadth in spike-specific CD8+ and CD4+ T cell responses following vaccination. Similar non-spike TCR breadth was observed in recipients of vaccine and of placebo. In TCR breadth and depth analyses, total T cell responses may have been underestimated. Placebo recipients showed lower spike-specific TCR breadth than vaccinees.

Data came from immunoSEQ multiplex PCR; TCRdb stores just in-frame clones and leaves some out. The repertoire holds 85,000 to 95,000 clones, with less than 85% as singletons. This clone was recorded only once. Its antigen is not identified. CDR1 and CDR2 from the germline V gene are LGHNA and YSLEER. This CDR3 comprises 15 residues. V lost 0 bases and J lost 5, with 13 bases in between. This chain connects TRBV4-3 to TRBJ1-2, with D perhaps matching TRBD1 (5 bases). The TCR originated in a human donor who had recovered from COVID-19. The material was peripheral blood, obtained after recovery from COVID-19. This CDR3 reads CASSQEGQGSYGYTF. The CDR3 coding sequence is TGCGCCAGCAGCCAAGAGGGGCAGGGATCGTATGGCTACACCTTC.